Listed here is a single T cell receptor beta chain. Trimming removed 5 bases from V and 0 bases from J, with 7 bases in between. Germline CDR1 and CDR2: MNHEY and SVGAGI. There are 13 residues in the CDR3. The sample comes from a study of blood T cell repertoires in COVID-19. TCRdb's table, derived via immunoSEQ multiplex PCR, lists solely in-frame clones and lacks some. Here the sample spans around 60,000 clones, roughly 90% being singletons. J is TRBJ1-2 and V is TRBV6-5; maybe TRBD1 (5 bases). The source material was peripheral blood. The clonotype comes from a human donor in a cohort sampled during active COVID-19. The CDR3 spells CASSIQANYGYTF. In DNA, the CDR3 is TGTGCCAGCAGTATACAGGCTAACTATGGCTACACCTTC.